The entry below gives a single T cell receptor beta chain sequence along with its context. The data were obtained in a study of blood T cell repertoires in COVID-19. Study background: COVID-19 samples, acute and convalescent, were from the United States, Italy and Spain. The cDNA or gDNA used as material had been derived from T cells, B-cell-depleted T cells, or PBMCs.

Per the original methods: Amplification with reference gene primers provided the estimates of nucleated cell counts. Profiled with immunoSEQ multiplex PCR; TCRdb holds only in-frame clones, not every one. V and J calls plus clone size are reproduced from that table; the DNA served to infer D and trimming. The data hold roughly 240,000 clones, with 84% observed a single time. The material sequenced was peripheral blood. The clonotype originates from a man aged 40-49 years who had recovered from COVID-19.

DNA of the CDR3: TGTGCCAGCAGCGTCCGACAGGCAGATACGCAGTATTTT. This translates into CASSVRQADTQYF. This sequence joins TRBV9 and TRBJ2-3, with D possibly being TRBD1 (6 bases). Trimming removed 2 bases from V and 4 bases from J, with 8 bases in between. This CDR3 region has 13 residues. The V gene's germline CDR1 is SGDLS and CDR2 YYNGEE.